The 20 T cell receptor beta chains below were found in one sample sequenced in a study of CD4 T cells in relation to SARS-CoV-2 and coronaviruses. The repertoire was sequenced with immunoSEQ multiplex PCR; TCRdb's copy has only in-frame clones and lacks some. Among about 59,000 clones listed, 86% were seen once. CD4+ T cells from unexposed donors were obtained before the COVID-19 pandemic (2011-2018). The specimen sequenced was memory CD4+ T cells from PBMCs. The receptors were sampled from a human donor in good health.

The V and J genes are TRBV25-1 and TRBJ2-4; D may be TRBD1 or TRBD2 (5 bases each). Germline V gives CDR1 MGHDK, CDR2 SYGVNS. The V end lost 6 bases, the J end lost 5 bases, and 23 bases lay between the germline ends. The CDR3 length is 17 residues. The CDR3 protein is CASSPRAGGRTQNIQYF. The CDR3 region has the DNA TGTGCCAGCAGCCCCCGGGCTGGGGGAAGGACCCAAAACATTCAGTACTTC.

Worth noting for this clone: Relative to the germline gene, one junction end is altered; a read error may explain this. The chain links TRBV12-3 or TRBV12-4 to TRBJ1-2, with 10 positions matching TRBD1. The CDR3 totals 12 residues. The CDR3 spells CASSLGTGVLGF. The CDR3 DNA sequence: TGTGCCAGCAGTTTGGGGACAGGGGTTCTGGGCTTC.

This chain joins TRBV12-3 or TRBV12-4 and TRBJ2-2, with D perhaps matching TRBD1 (5 bases). The CDR3 runs 12 residues. V was shortened by 6 bases and J by 7 bases, with 9 bases between the two germline ends. The CDR3 spells CASRGQGGELFF. Written as DNA, the CDR3 is TGTGCCAGCAGGGGGCAAGGCGGGGAGCTGTTTTTT.

Here the CDR3 reads CASSISVRGVYEQYF. CDR3 DNA sequence: TGTGCCAGTAGTATTTCCGTCAGGGGGGTGTACGAGCAGTACTTC. The V call is TRBV19, the J call TRBJ2-7; possible D gene TRBD1, 7 bases. CDR1 is LNHDA and CDR2 is SQIVND in the germline V gene (reference sequence). The CDR3 sequence is 15 residues long. The V gene lost 3 bases and the J gene lost 4 bases, with 16 bases spanning the gap. The full variable domain, completed using reference TRBV19 and TRBJ2-7, is DGGITQSPKYLFRKEGQNVTLSCEQNLNHDAMYWYRQDPGQGLRLIYYSQIVNDFQKGDIAEGYSVSREKKESFPLTVTSAQKNPTAFYLCASSISVRGVYEQYFGPGTRLTVT.

The chain combines TRBV6-5 with TRBJ2-3; D is unresolved. This CDR3 contains 13 residues. Germline lookup yields CDR1 MNHEY and CDR2 SVGAGI. The V end lost 6 bases, the J end lost 4 bases, and 11 bases lay between the germline ends. The CDR3 nucleotides read TGTGCCAGCAGCCTGCCCTTACCAGATACGCAGTATTTT. Protein sequence: CASSLPLPDTQYF.

This clone has just a few counts. The chain recombines TRBV14 with TRBJ2-6; the match to TRBD2 covers 9 bases. V lost 5 bases and J lost 0; bases outside the gene matches: 5. This CDR3 is 17 amino acids long. CDR1 and CDR2 (germline): SGHDN, FVKESK. Here the CDR3 reads CASSSLAGSSGANVLTF. The CDR3 DNA reads TGTGCCAGCAGCTCCCTAGCGGGGTCCTCTGGGGCCAACGTCCTGACTTTC.

This chain uses TRBV28 with TRBJ1-1, with D possibly being TRBD1 (5 bases). Germline loops: CDR1 MDHEN, CDR2 SYDVKM. V lost 4 bases and J lost 6, with 18 bases in between. CDR3 length equals 15 residues. CDR3 amino acids: CASSSPSGSRAEAFF. The CDR3 DNA follows: TGTGCCAGCAGTTCCCCTTCAGGGTCTAGGGCTGAAGCTTTCTTT.

The CDR3 coding sequence is TGTGCCAGCAGCCCCTGGTATCGGGAGGGGGGCTATGATACGCAGTATTTT. It translates to CASSPWYREGGYDTQYF. The genes are TRBV7-9 and TRBJ2-3; TRBD2 matches 8 bases. The CDR3 is made up of 17 amino acids. Germline loops: CDR1 SEHNR, CDR2 FQNEAQ (reference sequence). V was clipped by 5 bases and J by 6 bases; unmatched bases: 16.

This clone was observed a handful of times. The V gene is TRBV10-1, the J gene TRBJ2-7; D ambiguous. Trimming shortened V by 0 bases and J by 6 bases, and 12 bases separated the two germline ends. Germline CDR1 reads WNHNN; CDR2 reads SYGVQD (reference sequence). This CDR3 is built from 14 residues. DNA for the CDR3: TGCGCCAGCAGTGAGTCGATCGGGTCGGGCGAGCAGTACTTC. Amino acids: CASSESIGSGEQYF.

The CDR3 here is CASSQAGTSGIYEQYF. In DNA, the CDR3 is TGTGCCAGCAGCCAAGCCGGGACTAGCGGGATCTACGAGCAGTACTTC. The V and J genes are TRBV4-2 and TRBJ2-7; TRBD2 agrees at 13 bases. Germline lookup yields CDR1 LGHNA and CDR2 YNFKEQ. The CDR3 runs 16 residues. The V and J ends lost 1 base and 3 bases, in that order; junction bases with no gene match: 3.

The chain joins TRBV27 to TRBJ1-6, with D uncertain. V was cut by 2 bases and J by 2 bases, with 10 bases left in between. Germline V CDR1 and CDR2: MNHEY, SMNVEV (reference sequence). The CDR3 is 16 amino acids. The CDR3 loop reads CASSLDPLPYNSPLHF. In DNA form, the CDR3 reads TGTGCCAGCAGTTTAGATCCACTCCCCTATAATTCACCCCTCCACTTT.

J is TRBJ2-3 and V is TRBV7-9; TRBD2 agrees at 10 bases. CDR1 is SEHNR, CDR2 FQNEAQ, per germline (reference sequence). The CDR3 has 15 residues. With V trimmed by 6 bases and J by 1 base, 4 bases remained unmatched. The CDR3 coding sequence is TGTGCCAGCAGACAAGGGACTAGCGGCACAGATACGCAGTATTTT. This translates into CASRQGTSGTDTQYF.

The chain has TRBV27 and TRBJ1-2; the D gene is possibly TRBD1 (6 bases). V was cut by 6 bases and J by 3 bases, with 23 bases left in between. Germline CDR1 MNHEY, CDR2 SMNVEV (reference sequence). The CDR3 has 17 residues. CDR3 region: CASSPRKGAGEYYGYTF. CDR3 nucleotides: TGTGCCAGCAGCCCACGCAAAGGGGCAGGGGAGTACTATGGCTACACCTTC.

The chain carries TRBV11-2 and TRBJ1-1, with unresolved D. The CDR3 sequence is 15 residues long. Germline V gene lookup returns CDR1 SGHAT and CDR2 FQNNGV. V lost 1 base and J 4 bases, leaving 13 bases between the germline ends. The DNA for the CDR3 is TGTGCCAGCAGCTTAGTGTCTGGGAGTGGCACTGAAGCTTTCTTT. Translating it yields CASSLVSGSGTEAFF.

V and J are TRBV28 and TRBJ1-4; D is perhaps TRBD1 (6 bases). Trimming took 6 bases from V and 10 from J, leaving 12 bases between them. The CDR3 has 12 residues. The germline gives CDR1 MDHEN, CDR2 SYDVKM. The CDR3 is CASRGGHSKLFF. The CDR3 DNA sequence: TGTGCCAGCAGGGGGGGACACTCAAAACTGTTTTTT. Drawing the rest from reference TRBV28 and TRBJ1-4, the complete variable domain is DVKVTQSSRYLVKRTGEKVFLECVQDMDHENMFWYRQDPGLGLRLIYFSYDVKMKEKGDIPEGYSVSREKKERFSLILESASTNQTSMYLCASRGGHSKLFFGSGTQLSVL.

This chain links TRBV3-1 (or the pseudogene TRBV3-2) with TRBJ2-3; D unclear. Germline V gives CDR1 LGHDT, CDR2 YNNKEL (reference sequence). V was pared by 5 bases and J by 1 base, with 10 bases between. This CDR3 is built from 14 residues. This CDR3 reads CASSYEGRTDTQYF. As DNA, the CDR3 is TGTGCCAGCAGCTATGAAGGACGCACAGATACGCAGTATTTT.

The chain links TRBV27 to TRBJ1-5, with 8 bases aligning to TRBD1. Germline assignment: CDR1 MNHEY and CDR2 SMNVEV (reference sequence). The CDR3 consists of 14 residues. Trimming took 4 bases from V and 3 from J; bases not matched to a gene: 2. Written as DNA, the CDR3 is TGTGCCAGCAGTTGGACAGGGCTCAATCAGCCCCAGCATTTT. Its protein product is CASSWTGLNQPQHF.

Only one count was recorded for this clone. At one boundary the junction diverges from the germline segment, which might be a read error. V gene TRBV6-5 combines with J gene TRBJ2-7; D call uncertain. CDR1 MNHEY and CDR2 SVGAGI come from the germline V gene. This CDR3 is 10 amino acids long. CDR3 in amino acids: CATQPYEQYF. The CDR3 nucleotides are TGCGCGACCCAGCCCTACGAGCAGTACTTC.

V is TRBV18 and J is TRBJ2-5, with TRBD1 matching 9 bases. Germline V gene data show CDR1 as KGHSH and CDR2 as LQKENI. The CDR3 is made up of 14 amino acids. The V gene end was trimmed by 4 bases and the J gene end by 2 bases; junction bases not matched to a gene: 2. CDR3 nucleotides: TGTGCCAGCTCACTAGGACAGGGGCAAGAGACCCAGTACTTC. As protein: CASSLGQGQETQYF.

The chain recombines TRBV7-8 with TRBJ2-3; D is undetermined. Germline CDR1 reads SGHVS; CDR2 reads FQNEAQ. The CDR3 spans 16 residues. Trimming left V 1 base short and J 0 bases short, with 11 bases between. In nucleotides, the CDR3 is TGTGCCAGCAGCTTAGAGTGGCAGATAAGCACAGATACGCAGTATTTT. Translated, it gives CASSLEWQISTDTQYF.